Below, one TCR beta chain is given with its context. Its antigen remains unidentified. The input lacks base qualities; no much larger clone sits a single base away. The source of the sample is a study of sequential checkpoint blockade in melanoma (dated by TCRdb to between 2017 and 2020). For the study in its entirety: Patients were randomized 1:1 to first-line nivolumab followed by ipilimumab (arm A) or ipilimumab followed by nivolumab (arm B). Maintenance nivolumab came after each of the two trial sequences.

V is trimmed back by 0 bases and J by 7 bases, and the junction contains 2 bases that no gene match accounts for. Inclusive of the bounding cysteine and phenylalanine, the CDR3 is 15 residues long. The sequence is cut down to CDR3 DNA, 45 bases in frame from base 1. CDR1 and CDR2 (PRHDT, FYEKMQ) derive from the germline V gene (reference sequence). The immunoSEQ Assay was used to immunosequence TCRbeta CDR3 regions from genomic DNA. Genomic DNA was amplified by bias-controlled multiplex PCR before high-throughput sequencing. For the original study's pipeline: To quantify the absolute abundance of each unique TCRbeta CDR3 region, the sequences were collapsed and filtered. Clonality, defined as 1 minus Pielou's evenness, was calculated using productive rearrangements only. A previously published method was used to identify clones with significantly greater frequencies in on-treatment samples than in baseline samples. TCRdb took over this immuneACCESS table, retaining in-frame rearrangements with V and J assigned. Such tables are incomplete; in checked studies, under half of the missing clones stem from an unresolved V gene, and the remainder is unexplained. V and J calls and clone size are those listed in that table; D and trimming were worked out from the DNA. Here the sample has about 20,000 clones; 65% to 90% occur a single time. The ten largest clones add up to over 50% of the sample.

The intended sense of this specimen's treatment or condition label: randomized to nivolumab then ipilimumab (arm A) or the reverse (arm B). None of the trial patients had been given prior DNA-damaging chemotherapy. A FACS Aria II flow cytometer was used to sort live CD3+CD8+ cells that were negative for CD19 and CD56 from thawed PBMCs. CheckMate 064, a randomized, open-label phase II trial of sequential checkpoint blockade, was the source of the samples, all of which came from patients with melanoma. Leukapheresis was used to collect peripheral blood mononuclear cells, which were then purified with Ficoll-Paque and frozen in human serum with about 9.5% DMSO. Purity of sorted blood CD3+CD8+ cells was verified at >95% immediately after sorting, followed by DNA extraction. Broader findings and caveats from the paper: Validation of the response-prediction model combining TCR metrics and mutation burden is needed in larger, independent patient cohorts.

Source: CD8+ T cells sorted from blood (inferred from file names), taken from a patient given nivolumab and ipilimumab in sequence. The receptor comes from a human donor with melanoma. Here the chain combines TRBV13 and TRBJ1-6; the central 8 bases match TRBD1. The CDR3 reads CASSLGQGGNSPLHF. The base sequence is TGTGCCAGCAGCTTAGGACAGGGGGGGAATTCACCCCTCCACTTT.